This entry lists 30 T cell receptor beta chains sequenced from one sample in a study of graft-versus-host responses after intestinal transplantation. Antigen specificity for these receptors is unknown. Generated by immunoSEQ multiplex PCR, the TCRdb table keeps only in-frame clones and is missing some. Here the sample spans some 110,000 clones, 90% being singletons. The sample here was unstimulated CD4+ T cells sorted from spleen or lymph node cells, taken before intestinal transplant. The receptor source for this set is a human donor who received an intestinal transplant.

This clone was observed a single time. The rearrangement uses TRBV19 and TRBJ1-5, with 9 nucleotides matching TRBD1. The V and J ends lost 4 bases and 4 bases, in that order; junction bases with no gene match: 5. CDR1 LNHDA and CDR2 SQIVND come from the germline V gene (reference sequence). The CDR3 sequence is 15 residues long. The CDR3 region is CASSSWDRENQPQHF. The CDR3 coding sequence is TGTGCCAGTAGTAGTTGGGACAGGGAGAATCAGCCCCAGCATTTT.

J is TRBJ2-7 and V is TRBV11-1; 14 bases fit TRBD2. Germline V CDR1 and CDR2: SGHAT, FQDESV (reference sequence). V lost 5 bases to trimming and J lost 4 bases; unmatched junction nucleotides: 1. This CDR3 is built from 14 residues. The CDR3 loop is CASSRLAGGYEQYF. Written as DNA, the CDR3 is TGTGCCAGCAGCCGACTAGCGGGAGGGTACGAGCAGTACTTC.

The genes are TRBV5-1 and TRBJ2-7, with D possibly TRBD2 on 7 matching bases. CDR3 length: 15 amino acids. V lost 4 bases and J 3 bases, leaving 17 bases between the germline ends. Germline assignment: CDR1 SGHRS and CDR2 YFSETQ. CDR3 sequence (DNA): TGCGCCAGCAGCCCGGAGGAGGGGGGGTACTACGAGCAGTACTTC. Amino acids: CASSPEEGGYYEQYF.

The chain carries TRBV10-3 and TRBJ2-1; maybe TRBD2 (6 bases). This CDR3 contains 15 residues. V shed 2 bases and J shed 3 bases, with 11 bases lying between them. Per germline, CDR1 ENHRY and CDR2 SYGVKD. The CDR3 sequence is CAISERELDYNEQFF. The CDR3 DNA follows: TGTGCCATCAGTGAGCGGGAGCTAGACTACAATGAGCAGTTCTTC.

The chain combines TRBV9 with TRBJ2-2; D gene ambiguous. The CDR3 totals 12 residues. V lost 3 bases and J lost 8, with 8 bases in between. Germline V lookup: CDR1 SGDLS, CDR2 YYNGEE. For the CDR3, the DNA is TGTGCCAGCAGCGCCCCGGTGGGGGAGCTGTTTTTT. Encoded protein: CASSAPVGELFF.

This clone was seen only a few times. This sequence joins TRBV6-6 and TRBJ2-7, with D perhaps TRBD1 (6 bases). This CDR3 has 13 residues. Per the germline V gene, CDR1 is MNHNY and CDR2 is SVGAGI (reference sequence). The V gene lost 6 bases and the J gene lost 2 bases, with 11 bases spanning the gap. The DNA for the CDR3 is TGTGCCAGCAGCAGACAGGTCACCTACGAGCAGTACTTC. Its translation is CASSRQVTYEQYF.

J is TRBJ2-7 and V is TRBV7-6, with 7 bases that match TRBD2. Germline V gives CDR1 SGHVS, CDR2 FNYEAQ. V dropped 5 bases and J dropped 2; count of bases not matched to a gene: 12. The CDR3 contains 16 residues. CDR3 nucleotide sequence: TGTGCCAGCAGCCTTGGGAGCGGGATCATAACCTACGAGCAGTACTTC. Translating it yields CASSLGSGIITYEQYF.

This clone was detected only once. The chain couples TRBV5-1 to TRBJ2-2; D not resolved. The CDR3 loop spans 17 amino acids. Trimming pared 2 bases from V and 0 bases from J, leaving 14 bases between. The germline CDR1 and CDR2 sequences are SGHRS and YFSETQ. In DNA form, the CDR3 reads TGCGCCAGCAGCTTTTTGTGGAGCAAGTCGAACACCGGGGAGCTGTTTTTT. Translated: CASSFLWSKSNTGELFF.

J is TRBJ2-3 and V is TRBV15; tentatively, D is TRBD1 (6 bases). CDR1 LNHNV and CDR2 YYDKDF come from the germline V gene (reference sequence). V dropped 5 bases and J dropped 2 bases, with 8 bases sitting between them. This CDR3 has 13 residues. The CDR3 region is CATSGQYTDTQYF. In DNA, the CDR3 is TGTGCCACCAGCGGACAGTACACAGATACGCAGTATTTT.

The chain recombines TRBV15 with TRBJ2-5; D might be TRBD2 (6 bases). Trimming left V 1 base short and J 4 bases short, with 13 bases between. CDR1 is LNHNV and CDR2 is YYDKDF in the germline V gene (reference sequence). The CDR3 loop spans 15 amino acids. This CDR3 reads CATSRASASVETQYF. The CDR3 nucleotides read TGTGCCACCAGCAGAGCATCGGCTAGCGTAGAGACCCAGTACTTC.

The rearrangement joins TRBV5-4 to TRBJ1-2; D gene uncertain. Trimming removed 5 bases at V and 0 bases at J, with 8 bases between. This CDR3 is 13 amino acids long. Germline CDR1 and CDR2: SGHNT and YYREEE (reference sequence). CDR3 region: CASRGRSNYGYTF. The CDR3, as DNA: TGTGCCAGCAGGGGCAGGTCTAACTATGGCTACACCTTC.

This chain uses TRBV14 with TRBJ2-7, with D possibly matching TRBD1 (6 bases). CDR3 size: 13 residues. Germline V gene data show CDR1 as SGHDN and CDR2 as FVKESK. V lost 4 bases, J lost 3 bases, and 10 bases lay in between. CDR3 sequence: CASSRRTDYEQYF. The CDR3 DNA is TGTGCCAGCAGCCGTAGGACAGACTACGAGCAGTACTTC.

The chain couples TRBV5-1 to TRBJ2-3; TRBD2 might be the D (5 bases). CDR3 length: 15 amino acids. The V end was cut by 0 bases, the J end by 3 bases, with 11 bases between. Germline loops: CDR1 SGHRS, CDR2 YFSETQ. The DNA of the CDR3 is TGCGCCAGCAGCTTGGCCACACTAGGAACAGATACGCAGTATTTT. It is translated as CASSLATLGTDTQYF.

V is TRBV21-1 and J is TRBJ1-6. TRBV21-1 represents a pseudogene. The CDR3 length is 14 residues. The CDR3 nucleotides read TGTGCCAGCAGCAAACCGGGGATGGTATCACCCCTCCACTTT. It encodes CASSKPGMVSPLHF.

The chain joins TRBV27 to TRBJ2-5, with 11 bases lining up with TRBD1. After removal of 4 bases from V and 2 bases from J, the junction contained 3 bases not matched to a gene. The CDR3 covers 15 residues. Per germline, CDR1 MNHEY and CDR2 SMNVEV (reference sequence). This chain's CDR3 is CASSSRDRGQETQYF. CDR3 bases: TGTGCCAGCAGTTCCCGGGACAGGGGGCAAGAGACCCAGTACTTC.

This rearrangement joins TRBV10-2 to TRBJ1-2, with 9 bases aligning to TRBD1. J was trimmed by 3 bases and V by 5 bases; bases with no gene match: 4. This CDR3 is 14 amino acids long. Germline V gives CDR1 WSHSY, CDR2 SAAADI. The CDR3: CASSPGTGYYGYTF. CDR3 bases: TGCGCCAGCAGTCCCGGGACAGGGTACTATGGCTACACCTTC.

The chain carries TRBV27 and TRBJ2-7, with 7 bases matching TRBD2. The CDR3 sequence is 14 residues long. Germline V lookup: CDR1 MNHEY, CDR2 SMNVEV (reference sequence). V gave up 0 bases and J gave up 4 bases; unmatched junction bases: 3. The CDR3 nucleotides are TGTGCCAGCAGTTTATCATGGGGAGGGTACGAGCAGTACTTC. Its protein is CASSLSWGGYEQYF.

This chain uses TRBV11-2 with TRBJ1-2, with a possible D match to TRBD1 (5 bases). CDR3 size: 13 residues. Germline-derived CDR1 and CDR2 are SGHAT and FQNNGV. V was trimmed by 0 bases and J by 8 bases, leaving 10 bases between them. DNA for the CDR3: TGTGCCAGCAGCTTAGACAGGGCAGGGGGCTACACCTTC. Translating gives CASSLDRAGGYTF. Drawing the rest from reference TRBV11-2 and TRBJ1-2, the complete variable domain is EAGVAQSPRYKIIEKRQSVAFWCNPISGHATLYWYQQILGQGPKLLIQFQNNGVVDDSQLPKDRFSAERLKGVDSTLKIQPAKLEDSAVYLCASSLDRAGGYTFGSGTRLTVV.

The V call is TRBV27, the J call TRBJ2-5, with D perhaps TRBD1 (5 bases). Germline lookup yields CDR1 MNHEY and CDR2 SMNVEV (reference sequence). V gave up 5 bases and J gave up 1 base, with 8 bases separating them. The CDR3 spans 13 residues. The DNA for the CDR3 is TGTGCCAGCAGTAGGGGCCGCCAAGAGACCCAGTACTTC. Translation gives CASSRGRQETQYF.

The chain has TRBV4-2 and TRBJ1-1; a weak D match, TRBD1 (5 bases). The CDR3 totals 16 residues. Trimming removed 1 base at V and 3 bases at J, with 15 bases between. Germline CDR1 reads LGHNA; CDR2 reads YNFKEQ. The CDR3 region is CASSQVHLGGDTEAFF. The CDR3 DNA is TGTGCCAGCAGCCAAGTTCATCTTGGGGGGGACACTGAAGCTTTCTTT.

V is TRBV5-4 and J is TRBJ2-5; D remains unclear. This CDR3 spans 14 amino acids. Germline CDR1 reads SGHNT; CDR2 reads YYREEE (reference sequence). Trimming took off 0 bases at V and 1 base at J, with 7 bases between the two ends. The CDR3: CASSLGLFQETQYF. DNA of the CDR3: TGTGCCAGCAGCTTGGGACTTTTCCAAGAGACCCAGTACTTC. Full variable domain (missing parts from reference TRBV5-4 and TRBJ2-5): ETGVTQSPTHLIKTRGQQVTLRCSSQSGHNTVSWYQQALGQGPQFIFQYYREEENGRGNFPPRFSGLQFPNYSSELNVNALELDDSALYLCASSLGLFQETQYFGPGTRLLVL.

The chain links TRBV7-2 to TRBJ2-5, with TRBD2 matching over 11 bases. The J segment lost 5 bases and the V segment lost 2 bases, leaving 4 bases of the junction unmatched. Per the germline V gene, CDR1 is SGHTA and CDR2 is FQGNSA. The CDR3 has 15 amino acids. The DNA for the CDR3 is TGTGCCAGCAGCTTAAGTAGCGGGAGGGCCGAGACCCAGTACTTC. Encoded protein: CASSLSSGRAETQYF. The whole variable domain, filled in from reference TRBV7-2 and TRBJ2-5, reads GAGVSQSPSNKVTEKGKDVELRCDPISGHTALYWYRQSLGQGLEFLIYFQGNSAPDKSGLPSDRFSAERTGGSVSTLTIQRTQQEDSAVYLCASSLSSGRAETQYFGPGTRLLVL.

The chain combines TRBV5-1 with TRBJ2-3; 8 bases fit TRBD1. CDR3 length: 18 residues. V shed 0 bases and J 3 bases; nucleotides not matched to a gene: 12. CDR1 is SGHRS, CDR2 YFSETQ, per germline. The CDR3, as DNA: TGCGCCAGCAGCTTGGAATCGGTCGGACAGGGTTGGACAGATACGCAGTATTTT. This codes for CASSLESVGQGWTDTQYF. The entire variable domain, with the rest obtained from reference TRBV5-1 and TRBJ2-3, is as follows: KAGVTQTPRYLIKTRGQQVTLSCSPISGHRSVSWYQQTPGQGLQFLFEYFSETQRNKGNFPGRFSGRQFSNSRSEMNVSTLELGDSALYLCASSLESVGQGWTDTQYFGPGTRLTVL.

The chain uses TRBV10-1 and TRBJ2-1, with a weak D call TRBD1 (5 bases). The germline V gene encodes CDR1 WNHNN and CDR2 SYGVQD (reference sequence). The length of the CDR3 is 10 residues. Trimming took 8 bases from V and 10 from J, leaving 9 bases between them. The CDR3 coding sequence is TGCGCCAGCCTCAGGGAAGAGCAGTTCTTC. Protein sequence: CASLREEQFF.

This clone was seen once. The chain's CDR3 is CASSPTVYSYEQYF. CDR3 in DNA: TGCGCCAGCAGCCCGACAGTATACTCCTACGAGCAGTACTTC. The chain couples TRBV4-3 to TRBJ2-7, with D maybe TRBD1 (5 bases). Germline values: CDR1 LGHNA, CDR2 YSLEER. The CDR3 sequence is 14 residues long. The germline V and J ends were trimmed by 4 bases and 0 bases, with 10 bases remaining between them.

The J gene is TRBJ2-1, the V gene TRBV18; the D gene is possibly TRBD1 (6 bases). Germline V gene data show CDR1 as KGHSH and CDR2 as LQKENI. CDR3 length: 17 residues. V lost 3 bases to trimming and J lost 9 bases, with 24 bases between them. CDR3 loop: CASSPTRPTGPRGEQFF. The CDR3 DNA follows: TGTGCCAGCTCACCCACGAGGCCTACAGGGCCCAGGGGTGAGCAGTTCTTC.

The chain has TRBV6-5 and TRBJ2-7, with TRBD2 matching over 7 bases. Unmatched junction bases numbered 2, after V lost 2 bases and J lost 1 base. Germline values: CDR1 MNHEY, CDR2 SVGAGI. This CDR3 is built from 14 residues. The CDR3 nucleotides are TGTGCCAGCAGTTACGTGGGGGGGTCCTACGAGCAGTACTTC. Amino acids: CASSYVGGSYEQYF.

This chain joins TRBV27 and TRBJ2-1; the match to TRBD2 covers 7 bases. CDR1 is MNHEY, CDR2 SMNVEV, per germline (reference sequence). Trimming at V came to 2 bases and at J to 3 bases, leaving 13 bases not matched to a gene. This CDR3 contains 18 residues. CDR3 in DNA: TGTGCCAGCAGTTTAGGACGGCTAGCGGAGGCCCTCTACAATGAGCAGTTCTTC. Its protein is CASSLGRLAEALYNEQFF.

V is TRBV6-1 and J is TRBJ2-5; D uncertain. V lost 4 bases, J lost 4 bases, and 4 bases lay in between. Germline CDR1 is MNHNS and CDR2 is SASEGT. There are 11 residues in the CDR3. The CDR3 DNA sequence: TGTGCCAGCAGTGCCCGAGAGACCCAGTACTTC. Its protein product is CASSARETQYF.

The chain is built from TRBV30 and TRBJ2-7; 9 bases are shared with TRBD2. The CDR3 has 15 residues. With 0 bases clipped from V and 6 bases from J, the junction kept 9 bases outside the gene matches. CDR1 GTSNPN and CDR2 SVGIG come from the germline V gene (reference sequence). CDR3 nucleotides: TGTGCCTGGAGTGTACTTGGCGGGGGGGCAACCGAGCAGTACTTC. This translates into CAWSVLGGGATEQYF.